This section outlines one T cell receptor (beta chain) sequence together with its context. The target antigen is unknown. The sample comes from a study of STAT3 mutations in large granular lymphocyte leukemia. General study findings and limits: Some patients had dominant TCR clones larger than their STAT3 mutant burden. Sampling intervals varied between patients and samples. Clonal expansion was inferred from other time points because no sample existed at each clone's first appearance. Persisting codominant clonotypes may have hidden a small pathogenic clone. At least one immunodominant TCR beta clonotype appeared in every T-cell large granular lymphocyte leukemia patient.

Method: immunoSEQ multiplex PCR; TCRdb's copy keeps in-frame clones and lacks some. The sample lists fewer than 20,000 clones, around 90% occurring once. The CDR3 is 16 residues long. Looked up from germline, CDR1 is MDHEN and CDR2 is SYDVKM. V gave up 5 bases and J gave up 6 bases; unmatched junction bases: 9. This receptor was taken from a woman in her forties or fifties with T-cell large granular lymphocyte leukemia. Some clones in this sample may be carry-over from other donors' samples. The chain couples TRBV28 to TRBJ1-5; 11 bases align to TRBD1. Sample: peripheral blood mononuclear cells. The CDR3 loop is CASSAGQGASFQPQHF. The CDR3 DNA reads as TGTGCCAGCAGTGCCGGACAGGGGGCATCCTTTCAGCCCCAGCATTTT.